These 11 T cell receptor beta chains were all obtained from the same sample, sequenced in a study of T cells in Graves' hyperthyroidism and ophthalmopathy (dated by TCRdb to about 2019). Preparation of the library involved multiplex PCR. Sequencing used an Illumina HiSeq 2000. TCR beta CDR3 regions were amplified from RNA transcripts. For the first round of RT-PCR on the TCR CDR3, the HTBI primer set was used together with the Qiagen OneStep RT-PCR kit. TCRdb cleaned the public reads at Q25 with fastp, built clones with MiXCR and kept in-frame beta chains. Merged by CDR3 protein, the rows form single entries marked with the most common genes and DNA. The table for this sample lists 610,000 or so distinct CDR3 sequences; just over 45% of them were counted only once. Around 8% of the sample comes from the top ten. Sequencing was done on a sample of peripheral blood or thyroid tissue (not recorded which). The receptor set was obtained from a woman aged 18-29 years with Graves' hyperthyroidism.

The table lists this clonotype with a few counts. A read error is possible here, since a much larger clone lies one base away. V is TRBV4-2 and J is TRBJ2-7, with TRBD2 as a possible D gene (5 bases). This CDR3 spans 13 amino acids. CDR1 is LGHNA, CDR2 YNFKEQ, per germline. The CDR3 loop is CASSQERVWERYF. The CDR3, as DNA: TGTGCCAGCAGCCAAGAAAGGGTTTGGGAGCGGTACTTC.

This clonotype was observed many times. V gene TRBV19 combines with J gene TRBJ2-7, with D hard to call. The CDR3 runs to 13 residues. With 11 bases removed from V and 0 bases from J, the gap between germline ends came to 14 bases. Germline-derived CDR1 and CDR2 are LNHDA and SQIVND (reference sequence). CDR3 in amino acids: CACARVNSYEQYF. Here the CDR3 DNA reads TGTGCCTGTGCCCGAGTGAACTCCTACGAGCAGTACTTC.

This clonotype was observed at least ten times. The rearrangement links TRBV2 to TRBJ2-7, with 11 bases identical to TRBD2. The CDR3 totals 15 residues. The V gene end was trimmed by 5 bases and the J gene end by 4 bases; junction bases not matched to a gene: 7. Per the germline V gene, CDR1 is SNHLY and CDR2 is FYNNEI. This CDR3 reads CASSNIAGGPYEQYF. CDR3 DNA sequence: TGTGCCAGCAGTAACATAGCGGGAGGGCCGTACGAGCAGTACTTC.

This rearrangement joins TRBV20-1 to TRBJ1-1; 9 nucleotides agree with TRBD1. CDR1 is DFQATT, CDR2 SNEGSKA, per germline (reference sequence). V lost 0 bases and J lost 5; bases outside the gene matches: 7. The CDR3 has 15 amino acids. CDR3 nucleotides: TGCAGTGCTAGAGATCCCGGGACAGGGAGAACTGAAGCTTTCTTT. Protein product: CSARDPGTGRTEAFF.

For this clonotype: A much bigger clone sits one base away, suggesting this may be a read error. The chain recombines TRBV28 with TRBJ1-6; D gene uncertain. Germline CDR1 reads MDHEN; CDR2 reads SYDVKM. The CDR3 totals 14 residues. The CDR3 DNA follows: TGTGCCAGCAGTCCCCTTAGATGGGGTTCACCCCTCTACTTT. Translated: CASSPLRWGSPLYF.

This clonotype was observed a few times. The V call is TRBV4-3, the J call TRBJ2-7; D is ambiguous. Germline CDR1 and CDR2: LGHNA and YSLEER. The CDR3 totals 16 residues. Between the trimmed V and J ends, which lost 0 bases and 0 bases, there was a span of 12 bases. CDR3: CASSQERRFRSYEQYF. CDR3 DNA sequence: TGCGCCAGCAGCCAAGAGAGACGATTTCGCTCCTACGAGCAGTACTTC.

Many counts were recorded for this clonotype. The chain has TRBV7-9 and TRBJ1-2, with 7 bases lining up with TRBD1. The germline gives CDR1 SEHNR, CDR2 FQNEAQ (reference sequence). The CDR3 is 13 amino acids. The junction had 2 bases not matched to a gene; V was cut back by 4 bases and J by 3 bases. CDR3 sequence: CASSYGTDYGYTF. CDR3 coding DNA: TGTGCCAGCAGCTACGGGACAGACTATGGCTACACCTTC. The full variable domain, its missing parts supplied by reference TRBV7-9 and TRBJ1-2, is DTGVSQNPRHKITKRGQNVTFRCDPISEHNRLYWYRQTLGQGPEFLTYFQNEAQLEKSRLLSDRFSAERPKGSFSTLEIQRTEQGDSAMYLCASSYGTDYGYTFGSGTRLTVV.

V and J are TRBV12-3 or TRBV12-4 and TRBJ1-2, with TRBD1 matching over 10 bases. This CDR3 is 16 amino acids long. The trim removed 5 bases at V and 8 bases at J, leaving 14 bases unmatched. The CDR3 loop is CASSISQPGQGFGYTF. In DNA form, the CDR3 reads TGTGCCAGCAGTATAAGTCAGCCGGGACAGGGGTTCGGCTACACCTTC.

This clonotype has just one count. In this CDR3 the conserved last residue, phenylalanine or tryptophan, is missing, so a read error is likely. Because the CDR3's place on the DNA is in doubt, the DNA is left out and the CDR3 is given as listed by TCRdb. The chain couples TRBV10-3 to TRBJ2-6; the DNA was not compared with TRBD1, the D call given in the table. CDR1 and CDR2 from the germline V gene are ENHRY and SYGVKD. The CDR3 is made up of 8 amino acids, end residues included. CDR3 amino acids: CAISESGT.

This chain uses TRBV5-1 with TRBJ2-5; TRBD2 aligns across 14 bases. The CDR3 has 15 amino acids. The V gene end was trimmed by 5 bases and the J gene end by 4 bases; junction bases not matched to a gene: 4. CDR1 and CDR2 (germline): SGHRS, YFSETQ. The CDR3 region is CASRFGTSGRETQYF. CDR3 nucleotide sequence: TGCGCCAGCAGATTTGGGACTAGCGGGAGAGAGACCCAGTACTTC.

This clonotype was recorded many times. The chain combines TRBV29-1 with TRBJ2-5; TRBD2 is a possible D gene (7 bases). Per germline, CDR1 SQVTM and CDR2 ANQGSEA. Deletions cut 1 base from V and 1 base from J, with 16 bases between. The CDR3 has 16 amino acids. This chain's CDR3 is CSVEGGLADLQETQYF. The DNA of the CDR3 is TGCAGCGTTGAAGGGGGGCTAGCGGACCTCCAAGAGACCCAGTACTTC.